A selection of T cell receptor beta chains follows, all from one sample in a study of vaccination and CD4 T cells after COVID-19. For these TCRs, the target antigens are not known. MiXCR was run by TCRdb on the PCR reads, yielding one entry per CDR3 protein. Altogether about 4,700 distinct CDR3 sequences are present, 28% being singletons, with the ten largest covering around 30%. Material: CD4+ T cells from blood, cultured in vitro. The receptors originated from a human donor in good health. Both conserved end residues are part of each CDR3. D genes are given only for firm matches.

d_call j_call v_call cdr3_nt cdr3_aa
TRBD2 TRBJ2-1 TRBV6-4 TGTGCCAGCAGTGAGCGGGGGGGACACAATGAGCAGTTCTTC CASSERGGHNEQFF